Listed below are T cell receptor beta chains from one sample, sequenced in a study of blood T cell repertoires in COVID-19. Clones were sequenced by immunoSEQ multiplex PCR, and TCRdb holds only the in-frame ones, with some missing. The table records 50,000 to 65,000 clones, over 80% of them present only once. The material sequenced was peripheral blood. These receptors came from a woman between 55 and 75 years old with active or convalescent COVID-19. Both conserved end residues are trimmed from each CDR3. Fields, in order: V gene, clone size, CDR3 protein. Rows give clone size only sometimes, using once, few, many, or a class for an expanded clone.

>TRBV10-3|-
AISESPGSSYNSPLH
>TRBV7-9|-
ASSSDRYLVSYGYT
>TRBV25-1|-
ASSETTGHREQY
>TRBV2|-
ASKYAAYEQY
>TRBV6-2/TRBV6-3|-
ASSLGLGQETQY
>TRBV21-1|few
ASEVEGTFSGNTIY
>TRBV9|once
ASSVRDQGVTDTQY
>TRBV7-8|-
ASSIRLAAYEQY
>TRBV5-1|-
ASSSQGTNEKLF
>TRBV29-1|-
SVIRGEQF
>TRBV5-4|-
ASSLQGAHEQY
>TRBV18|-
ASSSSTGGWQPQH
>TRBV7-7|-
ASSLDRDTEAF